The following is a T cell receptor beta chain sequence with its context. Germline V CDR1 and CDR2: LGHDT, YNNKEL (reference sequence). Between the trimmed V and J ends, which lost 4 bases and 1 base, there was a span of 13 bases. The CDR3 is 15 residues long. The method was immunoSEQ multiplex PCR; TCRdb's version includes in-frame clones alone and lacks a portion of them. In the table there are 120,000 or so clones, approximately 90% of which are singletons. The data derive from a study of control samples from healthy donors and cancer patients. The sequence was obtained from a woman in her fifties or sixties with lung cancer. The chain combines TRBV3-1 (or the pseudogene TRBV3-2) with TRBJ1-1; TRBD1 might be the D (6 bases). Sequenced material: PBMCs. CDR3 DNA: TGTGCCAGCAGCCCCTATCCGACAGGGAACACTGAAGCTTTCTTT. It is translated as CASSPYPTGNTEAFF.